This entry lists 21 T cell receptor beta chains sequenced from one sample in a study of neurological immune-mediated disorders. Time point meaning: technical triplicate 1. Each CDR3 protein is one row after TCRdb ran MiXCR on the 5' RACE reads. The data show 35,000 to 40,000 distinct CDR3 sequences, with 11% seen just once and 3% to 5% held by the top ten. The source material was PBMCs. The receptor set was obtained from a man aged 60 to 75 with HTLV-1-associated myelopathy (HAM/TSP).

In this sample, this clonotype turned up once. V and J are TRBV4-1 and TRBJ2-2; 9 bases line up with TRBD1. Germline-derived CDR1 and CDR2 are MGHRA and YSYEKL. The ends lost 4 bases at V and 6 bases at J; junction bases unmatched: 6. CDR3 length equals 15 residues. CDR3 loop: CASSRGTGLSGELFF. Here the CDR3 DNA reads TGCGCCAGCAGCCGCGGGACAGGGCTCTCCGGGGAGCTGTTTTTT.

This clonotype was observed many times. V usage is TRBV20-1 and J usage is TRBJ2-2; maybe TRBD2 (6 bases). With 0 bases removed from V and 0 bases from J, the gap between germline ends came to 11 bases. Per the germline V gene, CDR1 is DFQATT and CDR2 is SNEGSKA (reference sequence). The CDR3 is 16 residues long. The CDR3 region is CSAREDYTANTGELFF. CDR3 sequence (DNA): TGCAGTGCTAGAGAGGACTATACGGCGAACACCGGGGAGCTGTTTTTT.

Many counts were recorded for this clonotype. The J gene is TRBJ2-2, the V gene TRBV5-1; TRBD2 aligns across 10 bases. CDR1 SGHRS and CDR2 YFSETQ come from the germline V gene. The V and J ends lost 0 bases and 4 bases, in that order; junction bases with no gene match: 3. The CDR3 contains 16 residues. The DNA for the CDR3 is TGCGCCAGCAGCTTGGGGGCTAGCGGGAGCACCGGGGAGCTGTTTTTT. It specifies CASSLGASGSTGELFF.

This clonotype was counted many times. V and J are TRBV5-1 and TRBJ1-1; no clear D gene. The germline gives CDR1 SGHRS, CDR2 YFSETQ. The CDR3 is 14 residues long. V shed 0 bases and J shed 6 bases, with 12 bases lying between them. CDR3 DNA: TGCGCCAGCAGCTTGGCCGCGACGGGCTCTGAAGCTTTCTTT. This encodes CASSLAATGSEAFF.

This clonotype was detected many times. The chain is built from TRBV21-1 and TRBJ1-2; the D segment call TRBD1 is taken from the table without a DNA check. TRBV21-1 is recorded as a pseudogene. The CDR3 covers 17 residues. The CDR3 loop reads CASSRRDRGGSVYGYTF. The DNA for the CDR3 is TGTGCCAGCAGCAGACGGGACAGGGGGGGATCTGTCTATGGCTACACCTTC.

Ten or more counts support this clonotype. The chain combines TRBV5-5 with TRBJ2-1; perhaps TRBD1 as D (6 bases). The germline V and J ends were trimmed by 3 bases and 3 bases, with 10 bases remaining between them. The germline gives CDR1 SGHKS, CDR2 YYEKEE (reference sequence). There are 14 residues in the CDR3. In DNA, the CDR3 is TGTGCCAGCAGCTCGGACAGCTTCTACAATGAGCAGTTCTTC. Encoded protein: CASSSDSFYNEQFF.

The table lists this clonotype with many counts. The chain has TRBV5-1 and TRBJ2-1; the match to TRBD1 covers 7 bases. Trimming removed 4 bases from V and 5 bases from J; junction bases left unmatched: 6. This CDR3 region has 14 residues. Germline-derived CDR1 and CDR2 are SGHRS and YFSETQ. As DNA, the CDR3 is TGCGCCAGCAGCCTCCCGGGACAGAACAATGAGCAGTTCTTC. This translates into CASSLPGQNNEQFF.

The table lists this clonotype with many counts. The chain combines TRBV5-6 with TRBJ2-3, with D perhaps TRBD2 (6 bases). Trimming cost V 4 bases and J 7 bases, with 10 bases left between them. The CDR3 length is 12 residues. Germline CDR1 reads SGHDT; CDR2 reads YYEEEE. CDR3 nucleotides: TGTGCCAGCAGCAGGGGACTCAATACGCAGTATTTT. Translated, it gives CASSRGLNTQYF.

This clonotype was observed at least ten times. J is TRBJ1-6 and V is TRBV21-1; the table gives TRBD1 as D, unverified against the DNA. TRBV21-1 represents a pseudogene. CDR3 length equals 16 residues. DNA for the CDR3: TGTGCCAGCAGGGGACAGCGCATCTCCTATAATTCACCCCTCCACTTT. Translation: CASRGQRISYNSPLHF.

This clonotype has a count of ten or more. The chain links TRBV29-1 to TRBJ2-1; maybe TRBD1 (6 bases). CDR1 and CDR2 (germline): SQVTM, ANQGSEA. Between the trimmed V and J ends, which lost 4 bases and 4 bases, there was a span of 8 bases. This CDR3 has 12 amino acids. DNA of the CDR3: TGCAGCGTTGTACAGGGTTACAATGAGCAGTTCTTC. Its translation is CSVVQGYNEQFF.

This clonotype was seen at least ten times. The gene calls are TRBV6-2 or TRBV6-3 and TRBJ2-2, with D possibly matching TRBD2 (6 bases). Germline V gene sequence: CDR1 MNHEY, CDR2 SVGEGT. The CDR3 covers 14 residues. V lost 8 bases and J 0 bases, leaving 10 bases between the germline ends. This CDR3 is CASRDFANTGELFF. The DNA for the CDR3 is TGTGCCAGCCGGGACTTCGCGAACACCGGGGAGCTGTTTTTT.

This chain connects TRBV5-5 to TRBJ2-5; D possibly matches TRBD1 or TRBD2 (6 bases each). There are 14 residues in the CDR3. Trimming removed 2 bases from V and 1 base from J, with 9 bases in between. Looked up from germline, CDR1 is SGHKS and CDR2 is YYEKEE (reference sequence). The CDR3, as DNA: TGTGCCAGCAGCTTTGGAGGGGGCCAAGAGACCCAGTACTTC. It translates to CASSFGGGQETQYF.

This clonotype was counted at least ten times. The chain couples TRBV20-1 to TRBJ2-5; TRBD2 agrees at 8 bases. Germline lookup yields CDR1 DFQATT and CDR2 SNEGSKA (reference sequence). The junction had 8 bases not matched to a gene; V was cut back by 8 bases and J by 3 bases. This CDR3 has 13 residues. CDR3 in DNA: TGCAGTTCTCCAGCGGGAGAAAAAGAGACCCAGTACTTC. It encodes CSSPAGEKETQYF.

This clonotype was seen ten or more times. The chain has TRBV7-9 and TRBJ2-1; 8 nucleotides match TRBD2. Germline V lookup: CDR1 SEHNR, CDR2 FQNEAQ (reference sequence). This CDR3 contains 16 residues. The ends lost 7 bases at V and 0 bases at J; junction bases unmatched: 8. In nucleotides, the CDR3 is TGTGCCAGCACCACCCTAGCGGGCAGCTCCTACAATGAGCAGTTCTTC. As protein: CASTTLAGSSYNEQFF. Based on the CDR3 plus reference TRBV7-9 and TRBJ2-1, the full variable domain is DTGVSQNPRHKITKRGQNVTFRCDPISEHNRLYWYRQTLGQGPEFLTYFQNEAQLEKSRLLSDRFSAERPKGSFSTLEIQRTEQGDSAMYLCASTTLAGSSYNEQFFGPGTRLTVL.

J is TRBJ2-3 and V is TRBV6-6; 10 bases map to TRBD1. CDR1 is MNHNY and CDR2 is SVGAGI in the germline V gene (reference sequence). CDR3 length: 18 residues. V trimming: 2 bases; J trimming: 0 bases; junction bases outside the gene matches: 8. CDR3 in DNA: TGTGCCAGCAGTTACGCGGGACAGGGGAGAAGTAGCACAGATACGCAGTATTTT. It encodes CASSYAGQGRSSTDTQYF.

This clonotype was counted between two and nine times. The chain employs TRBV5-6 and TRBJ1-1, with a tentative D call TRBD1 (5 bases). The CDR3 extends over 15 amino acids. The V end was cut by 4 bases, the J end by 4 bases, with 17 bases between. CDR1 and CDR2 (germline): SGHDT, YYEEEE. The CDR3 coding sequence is TGTGCCAGCAGCCTGGGGGGAGGGCTACGCACTGAAGCTTTCTTT. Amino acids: CASSLGGGLRTEAFF.

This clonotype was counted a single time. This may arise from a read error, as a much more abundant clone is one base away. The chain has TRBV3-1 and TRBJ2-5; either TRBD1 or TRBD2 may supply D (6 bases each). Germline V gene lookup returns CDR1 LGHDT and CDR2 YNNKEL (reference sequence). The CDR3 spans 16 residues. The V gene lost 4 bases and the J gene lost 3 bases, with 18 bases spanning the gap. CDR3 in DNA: TGTGCCAGCAGCCCCGGGGGCGGGGTTGGTGAAGAGACCCAGTACTTC. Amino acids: CASSPGGGVGEETQYF.

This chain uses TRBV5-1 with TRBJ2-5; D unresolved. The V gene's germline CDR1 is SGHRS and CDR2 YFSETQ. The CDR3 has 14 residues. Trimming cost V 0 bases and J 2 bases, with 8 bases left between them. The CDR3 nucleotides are TGCGCCAGCAGCTTGGCTAGAGGACAAGAGACCCAGTACTTC. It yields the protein CASSLARGQETQYF.

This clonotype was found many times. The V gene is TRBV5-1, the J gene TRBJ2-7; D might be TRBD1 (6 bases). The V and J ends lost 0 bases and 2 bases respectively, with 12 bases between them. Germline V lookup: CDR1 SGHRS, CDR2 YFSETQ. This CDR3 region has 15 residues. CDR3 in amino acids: CASSLDGTPPYEQYF. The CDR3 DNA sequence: TGCGCCAGCAGCTTGGACGGGACACCTCCCTACGAGCAGTACTTC. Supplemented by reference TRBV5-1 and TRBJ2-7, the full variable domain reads KAGVTQTPRYLIKTRGQQVTLSCSPISGHRSVSWYQQTPGQGLQFLFEYFSETQRNKGNFPGRFSGRQFSNSRSEMNVSTLELGDSALYLCASSLDGTPPYEQYFGPGTRLTVT.

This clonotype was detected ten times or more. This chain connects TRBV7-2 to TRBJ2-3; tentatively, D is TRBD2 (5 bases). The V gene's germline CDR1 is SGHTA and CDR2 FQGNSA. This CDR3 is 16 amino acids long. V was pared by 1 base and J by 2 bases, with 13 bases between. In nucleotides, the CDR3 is TGTGCCAGCAGCTTAGAGGAGCGGTATCTCACAGATACGCAGTATTTT. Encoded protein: CASSLEERYLTDTQYF.

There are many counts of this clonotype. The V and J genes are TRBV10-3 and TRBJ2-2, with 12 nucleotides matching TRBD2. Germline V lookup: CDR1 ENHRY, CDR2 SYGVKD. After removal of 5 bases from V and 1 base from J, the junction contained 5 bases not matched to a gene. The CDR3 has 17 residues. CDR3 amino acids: CAISSGTSGWNTGELFF. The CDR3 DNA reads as TGTGCCATCAGTTCCGGGACTAGCGGGTGGAACACCGGGGAGCTGTTTTTT.